This TCR beta chain is from a study of CD8 T cells in Susac syndrome (dated 2019 in TCRdb). Background on the whole study: The study used repertoire sequencing to test whether antigen drove CD8+ T cell activation and differentiation in Susac syndrome. The study compared CD8+ T cell repertoire clonality among roughly 12 healthy donors, roughly 14 Susac syndrome patients and fewer than 19 multiple sclerosis patients.

V is cut by 4 bases and J by 4 bases, and the space between the germline ends is 19 bases. Inclusive of the bounding cysteine and phenylalanine, the CDR3 is 16 residues long. This entry keeps only the CDR3 DNA: 48 bases, framed from base 1. High-throughput TCR beta sequencing profiled peripheral blood CD8+ and CD4+ T cells from healthy donors, Susac syndrome patients and multiple sclerosis patients. The multiple sclerosis controls were treatment-naive patients who had stable or active relapsing-remitting disease and met the revised McDonald criteria. Bulk CD8+ and CD4+ T cells were purified by magnetic negative isolation, while CD8+ TEMRA cells were enriched using FACS. Blood was drawn into EDTA tubes, processed within 24 hours, and PBMCs were isolated by density gradient centrifugation. PBMCs intended for TCR sequencing were frozen in liquid nitrogen and were later thawed in a 37 degrees C water bath. The sorted or isolated CD4+, CD8+ and CD8+ TEMRA cells had a purity of 90% or higher.

General conclusions and limits of the study: The study acknowledged that relatively few individuals were included in the TCR sequencing and HLA analysis.

About this clonotype itself: Its antigen specificity is not known. Base qualities are not recorded, but no much larger clone differs from it by a single base.

RNA was extracted using the RNeasy kit, and roughly 0.5 to 1 microgram was reverse transcribed with random hexamers. The immunoSEQ multiplex PCR assay, covering 54 Vbeta and 13 Jbeta segments, was used to amplify TCR beta CDR3 regions. To correct PCR amplification bias, a synthetic template baseline was used for both primer optimization and computational correction. As for how the authors treated the data: Reads were assigned to V, D and J genes according to IMGT and analyzed in immunoSEQ Analyzer, with only productive sequences retained. To calculate clonality, Shannon entropy was normalized by log2 of the number of productive unique sequences and then subtracted from one. For each patient and control, public and private clones were evaluated among the 100 most prevalent clones. Susac-specific clones were defined as absent from healthy and MS cohorts, around 970 published viral clones and other ImmuneACCESS disease sequences. TCRdb passed the public sequencing reads through fastp at Q25 and MiXCR, retaining productive beta sequences. Here each entry gathers all rows of one CDR3 protein and keeps the most common genes and DNA. These V and J calls originate from TCRdb's pipeline instead of the authors' own analysis. Here the sample has about 280,000 distinct CDR3 sequences; 85% occur a single time. The ten largest clones take up around 0.11% of the sample.

Specimen: CD8+ T cells from PBMCs. The sequence came from a human donor with multiple sclerosis. Rearrangement joined TRBV12-3 or TRBV12-4 to TRBJ1-1; the D gene is perhaps TRBD1, on 5 matching bases. The CDR3 has the sequence CASSYGKWGGFTEAFF. The nucleotides are TGTGCCAGCAGTTATGGGAAGTGGGGGGGATTCACTGAAGCTTTCTTT.